This T cell receptor (beta chain) emerged from a study of blood T cell repertoires in COVID-19. The repertoire was sequenced with immunoSEQ multiplex PCR; TCRdb's copy has only in-frame clones and lacks some. The table has 110,000 or so clones, more than 65% seen once. The sample consisted of peripheral blood. This receptor was identified in a man aged 50-60 years with acute or convalescent COVID-19.

Here the CDR3 DNA reads TGTGCTAGTGGTTTGGTCGGAGGAGACCTAAGGAACTATGGCTACACCTTC. Translated, it gives CASGLVGGDLRNYGYTF. This chain joins TRBV12-5 and TRBJ1-2; no definite D call. Germline V gives CDR1 LGHNT, CDR2 FRNRAP. The V gene lost 0 bases and the J gene lost 2 bases, with 16 bases spanning the gap. This CDR3 contains 17 residues.